Listed below are T cell receptor beta chains from one sample, sequenced in a study of CD8+ T cells in alopecia areata. Clones were sequenced by immunoSEQ multiplex PCR, and TCRdb holds only the in-frame ones, with some missing. Of some 200,000 clones listed, around 50% are singletons. Sequencing was performed on CD4+ T cells sorted from blood, taken at week 0. Receptors were obtained from a human donor with alopecia areata. CDR3s include the opening cysteine and the closing phenylalanine or tryptophan.

J,length,V,CDR3
TRBJ1-4,14,TRBV6-5,CASRRDRTNEKLFF
TRBJ2-3,15,TRBV7-9,CASSFIAGSTDTQYF
TRBJ1-5,12,TRBV30,CAWGTSGRPQHF
TRBJ2-7,13,TRBV29-1,CSAQPDHNYEQYF
TRBJ1-1,17,TRBV25-1,CASSEEWTDTLNTEAFF
TRBJ1-4,12,TRBV6-5,CASSTRREKLFF
TRBJ2-2,16,TRBV18,CASSPRRGSNTGELFF
TRBJ1-2,8,TRBV29-1,CSVERYTF
TRBJ2-5,15,TRBV5-4,CASSLGGAGQETQYF
TRBJ2-4,14,TRBV29-1,CSVALGDPKNIQYF
TRBJ2-1,14,TRBV29-1,CSVESGPAYNEQFF
TRBJ1-1,13,TRBV6-1,CASSRTGETEAFF
TRBJ2-7,13,TRBV18,CASSPPSGYEQYF
TRBJ2-5,13,TRBV6-5,CASSSDLTGTQYF
TRBJ2-2,12,TRBV11-3,CASSLLAGELFF
TRBJ2-5,12,TRBV6-6,CASSLDAGAQYF
TRBJ1-1,15,TRBV11-2,CASSSGRQALTEAFF
TRBJ2-3,17,TRBV25-1,CASSRSSGQAQTDTQYF
TRBJ2-3,14,TRBV5-1,CASSPGTVTDTQYF
TRBJ2-5,14,TRBV11-2,CASSPGHLQETQYF
TRBJ2-3,14,TRBV2,CASVRSARADTQYF
TRBJ1-2,14,TRBV18,CASSPGRTFYGYTF
TRBJ1-6,14,TRBV7-9,CASSLAGQRTSLHF
TRBJ2-3,13,TRBV14,CASGNSGGYTQYF
TRBJ2-2,17,TRBV5-1,CASSRRGTGTSTGELFF
TRBJ2-7,12,TRBV23-1,CASSRSRGGQYF
TRBJ2-2,16,TRBV5-5,CASSLFRSGGTGELFF
TRBJ1-2,15,TRBV19,CASGIQGVIDYGYTF
TRBJ2-7,14,TRBV7-9,CASSTPGGHHEQYF
TRBJ2-1,14,TRBV27,CASSPGRRGNEQFF
TRBJ2-7,18,TRBV23-1,CASSLREVKTMSSYEQYF
TRBJ1-6,16,TRBV2,CASRAQGMGMNSPLHF
TRBJ2-4,13,TRBV5-1,CASSEGPLNIQYF
TRBJ2-1,17,TRBV25-1,CASSSRERASSYNEQFF
TRBJ1-1,14,TRBV5-4,CASSSVTGNTEAFF
TRBJ2-3,14,TRBV29-1,CSLSQWGATDTQYF
TRBJ1-1,12,TRBV30,CAWNRIFTEAFF
TRBJ1-2,12,TRBV6-5,CASSSGHYGYTF
TRBJ2-7,13,TRBV6-1,CASSVASLYEQYF
TRBJ1-1,13,TRBV7-9,CASSSQANTEAFF
TRBJ2-1,15,TRBV5-1,CASIMVAGGPAEQFF
TRBJ1-1,13,TRBV30,CAWSVHLNTEAFF
TRBJ2-7,13,TRBV11-2,CASSLELGVEQYF
TRBJ2-5,14,TRBV5-1,CASSPGTRAETQYF
TRBJ2-5,14,TRBV7-2,CASSSGSRIMEQYF